This TCR beta chain was captured by sequencing in a study of blood T cell repertoires in COVID-19. Overall study context: Acute and convalescent COVID-19 specimens originated in the United States, Italy and Spain. T cells, B-cell-depleted T cells, or PBMCs provided the cDNA or gDNA that served as material.

Original data processing: Researchers report that nucleated cell counts were estimated from reference gene primer amplification. The assay was immunoSEQ multiplex PCR, and TCRdb's table has in-frame clones only and misses some. The V and J calls and clone size were taken over from that table, and D and trimming were inferred from the DNA. Here the sample spans over 250,000 clones, roughly 86% being singletons. The CDR3 runs to 20 residues. CDR1 SNHLY and CDR2 FYNNEI come from the germline V gene. V was clipped by 7 bases and J by 2 bases; unmatched bases: 18. This clonotype was sampled from a man between 40 and 49 years old who had recovered from COVID-19. What was sequenced was peripheral blood. The rearrangement links TRBV2 to TRBJ2-7, with TRBD2 identical over 15 bases. CDR3 region: CASNAGTGGLAGGLAYEQYF. The CDR3, as DNA: TGTGCCAGCAACGCCGGGACAGGGGGACTAGCGGGAGGCCTCGCCTACGAGCAGTACTTC.